Each of the 22 T cell receptor beta chains below was sequenced from the same sample in a study of regulatory T cells in long-lasting Graves disease. Sequencing libraries for TCR beta were prepared with iRepertoire HTBI primers and Arm-PCR of CDR3 regions. Via MiXCR, TCRdb re-called the multiplex PCR reads, giving one row per CDR3 protein. The table shows roughly 500,000 distinct CDR3 sequences, with 13% occurring only once. Specified time point: newly diagnosed GD, antithyroid drugs for less than 3 months. Following extraction of RNA from PBMCs, that RNA was used to make the TCR library. The same data also went into a second study, on T cells in Graves' hyperthyroidism and ophthalmopathy.

The sample was peripheral blood mononuclear cells (PBMCs), taken at new diagnosis, from a patient treated with antithyroid drugs. The origin of the receptors is a man aged 25-40 years with Graves disease.

Concerning this clonotype itself: Since a far larger clone is one base different, this is likely a read error. This CDR3 fails to terminate in the conserved phenylalanine or tryptophan, so it likely reflects a read error. Written as DNA, the CDR3 is TGTGCCAGCAGTCGAGTCTGGGAGCAGTTCTCC. This codes for CASSRVWEQFS. The V and J genes are TRBV6-2 or TRBV6-3 and TRBJ2-1; no definite D call. The CDR3 contains 11 residues. Germline CDR1 and CDR2: MNHEY and SVGEGT. V shed 5 bases and J shed 10 bases, with 9 bases lying between them.

As regards this clonotype: With a much larger clone just one base away, this may be a read error. The chain carries TRBV12-3 or TRBV12-4 and TRBJ2-1; the match to TRBD2 covers 8 bases. The CDR3 spans 16 residues. The CDR3 is CASSPTSGGSYNEQSF. CDR3 nucleotide sequence: TGTGCCAGCAGTCCAACTAGCGGCGGCTCCTACAATGAGCAGTCCTTC.

This clonotype was picked up many times. This sequence joins TRBV6-2 or TRBV6-3 and TRBJ2-4, with 11 nucleotides matching TRBD2. The CDR3 extends over 22 amino acids. The germline V gene has CDR1 MNHEY and CDR2 SVGEGT. Trimming at V came to 6 bases and at J to 0 bases, leaving 22 bases not matched to a gene. The CDR3 nucleotides are TGTGCCAGCAGGAAAGCGAACTGGGGACTAGCGGAGGGGAAGATAGCCAAAAACATTCAGTACTTC. It translates to CASRKANWGLAEGKIAKNIQYF.

As to this clonotype: This may arise from a read error, as a much more abundant clone is one base away. This chain links TRBV7-9 with TRBJ2-4, with 8 nucleotides matching TRBD1. J lost 7 bases, V lost 5 bases, and 25 bases had no gene match. Per the germline V gene, CDR1 is SEHNR and CDR2 is FQNEAQ (reference sequence). The CDR3 loop spans 20 amino acids. The CDR3 loop reads CASSRWTGRARTTNWNIQYF. DNA of the CDR3: TGTGCCAGCAGCCGATGGACAGGGCGGGCCCGAACCACTAATTGGAACATTCAGTACTTC.

V gene TRBV10-3 combines with J gene TRBJ1-2; D is unclear. The CDR3 runs 11 residues. Per germline, CDR1 ENHRY and CDR2 SYGVKD. Trimming took off 0 bases at V and 12 bases at J, with 8 bases between the two ends. The DNA of the CDR3 is TGTGCCATCAGTGAGTCCCACAGCCACACCTTC. The encoded protein is CAISESHSHTF.

On this clonotype: At one end the junction does not follow the germline gene, possibly because of a read error. This chain connects TRBV20-1 to TRBJ2-3, with 7 bases aligning to TRBD2. The V gene's germline CDR1 is DFQATT and CDR2 SNEGSKA (reference sequence). The CDR3 contains 13 residues. CDR3 amino acids: CRGTKVVADTRYF. DNA for the CDR3: TGCAGGGGGACTAAGGTTGTGGCGGATACGCGGTATTTT.

As to this clonotype: The junction departs from the called germline gene at one end, perhaps through a read error. The chain combines TRBV12-3 or TRBV12-4 with TRBJ2-1; tentatively, D is TRBD2 (6 bases). The CDR3 has 14 amino acids. Here the CDR3 reads CPSSPSAVYNEQFF. CDR3 DNA sequence: TGTCCCAGCAGCCCTAGCGCGGTCTACAATGAGCAGTTCTTC.

To note about this clonotype: This may be a read error, as it is one base from a much larger clone. It is likely a read error, because the conserved phenylalanine at the end of the CDR3 is missing. As DNA, the CDR3 is TGTGCCAGCAGCCCGACGGGACTAGCGTTCTCCAAGGGGGAGACCCAGTACCTC. Its translation is CASSPTGLAFSKGETQYL. The rearrangement uses TRBV12-3 or TRBV12-4 and TRBJ2-7; 10 bases match TRBD2. The J call may be mistaken, given a closer DNA end match to TRBJ2-5. The CDR3 totals 18 residues.

This clonotype has a handful of counts. The CDR3 region has the DNA TGTGCCAGCACCCCGGGGTACAATGAGCAGTTCTTC. Amino acid sequence: CASTPGYNEQFF. The chain combines TRBV7-2 with TRBJ2-1; TRBD2 might be the D (5 bases). The germline gives CDR1 SGHTA, CDR2 FQGNSA. The CDR3 is 12 amino acids. V was cut by 7 bases and J by 4 bases, with 8 bases left in between.

In its sample, this clonotype was seen a few times. The V gene is TRBV28, the J gene TRBJ2-7; 7 bases agree with TRBD1. The ends lost 5 bases at V and 2 bases at J; junction bases unmatched: 3. The CDR3 is 13 residues long. Germline CDR1 and CDR2: MDHEN and SYDVKM. The CDR3 loop reads CASSHRGPYEQYF. CDR3 nucleotides: TGTGCCAGCAGTCACAGGGGACCCTACGAGCAGTACTTC.

The chain uses TRBV12-3 or TRBV12-4 and TRBJ2-3; D may match TRBD1 or TRBD2 (5 bases each). This CDR3 region has 14 residues. The V end was cut by 7 bases, the J end by 5 bases, with 16 bases between. CDR3 in amino acids: CASKDHPGRDTQYF. The CDR3 DNA is TGTGCCAGCAAGGACCACCCAGGGAGAGATACGCAGTATTTT.

This clonotype was seen only a few times. The chain couples TRBV29-1 to TRBJ2-5; TRBD1 is a possible D gene (6 bases). Germline loops: CDR1 SQVTM, CDR2 ANQGSEA. V lost 6 bases and J lost 2, with 16 bases in between. This CDR3 comprises 14 residues. CDR3 sequence reads: CSVPVRTDQETQYF. For the CDR3, the DNA is TGCAGCGTGCCCGTAAGGACAGATCAAGAGACCCAGTACTTC.

Ten or more counts support this clonotype. The chain uses TRBV6-1 and TRBJ1-6; TRBD1 matches 7 bases. Germline CDR1 and CDR2: MNHNS and SASEGT. The V and J ends lost 11 bases and 10 bases, in that order; junction bases with no gene match: 11. There are 13 residues in the CDR3. The CDR3 protein is CAYRGDVGSPLHF. In DNA form, the CDR3 reads TGTGCCTACAGGGGAGATGTCGGATCACCCCTCCACTTT.

This clonotype occurred many times. This rearrangement joins TRBV29-1 to TRBJ2-3; 10 positions match TRBD2. Germline-derived CDR1 and CDR2 are SQVTM and ANQGSEA. The CDR3 has 16 amino acids. The trim removed 0 bases at V and 5 bases at J, leaving 8 bases unmatched. The CDR3 protein is CSVEDGTSGTRDTQYF. The CDR3 region has the DNA TGCAGCGTTGAAGATGGTACTAGCGGGACACGAGATACGCAGTATTTT.

Many counts were recorded for this clonotype. The J gene is TRBJ1-4, the V gene TRBV29-1, with TRBD1 matching over 7 bases. Trimming removed 1 base from V and 11 bases from J; junction bases left unmatched: 7. Germline V gives CDR1 SQVTM, CDR2 ANQGSEA. The CDR3 covers 13 residues. CDR3 loop: CSVEGVGDSKLFF. As DNA, the CDR3 is TGCAGCGTTGAAGGAGTAGGGGACAGCAAACTGTTTTTT.

The CDR3 DNA is TGTGCCAGCAGTACATTAAGGGACTCGCAGTATTTT. It is translated as CASSTLRDSQYF. The chain employs TRBV6-1 and TRBJ2-3; TRBD2 is a possible D gene (6 bases). The CDR3 runs 12 residues. CDR1 is MNHNS and CDR2 is SASEGT in the germline V gene. Trimming shortened V by 5 bases and J by 10 bases, and 13 bases separated the two germline ends.

CDR3 coding DNA: TGTGCCAGCAGCTTAGTAGCGGGGGACTCCTACAATGAGCAGTTCTTC. Amino acids: CASSLVAGDSYNEQFF. V gene TRBV13 combines with J gene TRBJ2-1; 9 nucleotides match TRBD2. This CDR3 is 16 amino acids long. Germline loops: CDR1 PRHDT, CDR2 FYEKMQ (reference sequence). The junction had 1 base not matched to a gene; V was cut back by 1 base and J by 0 bases. The full variable domain, its missing parts supplied by reference TRBV13 and TRBJ2-1, is AAGVIQSPRHLIKEKRETATLKCYPIPRHDTVYWYQQGPGQDPQFLISFYEKMQSDKGSIPDRFSAQQFSDYHSELNMSSLELGDSALYFCASSLVAGDSYNEQFFGPGTRLTVL.

This rearrangement joins TRBV19 to TRBJ1-2; 10 positions match TRBD1. This CDR3 contains 18 residues. Trimming took 0 bases from V and 14 from J; bases not matched to a gene: 21. In germline, CDR1 is LNHDA, CDR2 SQIVND (reference sequence). The CDR3 sequence is CASSIDVVSGTGVHAGTF. Here the CDR3 DNA reads TGTGCCAGTAGTATAGATGTCGTCTCCGGGACAGGGGTCCATGCGGGGACCTTC.

This clonotype was seen ten or more times. The chain combines TRBV15 with TRBJ2-7; D possibly corresponds to TRBD2 (6 bases). Germline lookup yields CDR1 LNHNV and CDR2 YYDKDF (reference sequence). V lost 0 bases to trimming and J lost 6 bases, with 9 bases between them. CDR3 length: 13 amino acids. CDR3 protein: CATSRDRDSEQYF. The DNA for the CDR3 is TGTGCCACCAGCAGAGATCGGGACTCCGAGCAGTACTTC.

About this clonotype: One end of the junction is discordant with germline, which a read error may explain. The chain has TRBV6-2 or TRBV6-3 and TRBJ1-2; 8 nucleotides agree with TRBD1. Per the germline V gene, CDR1 is MNHEY and CDR2 is SVGEGT. The CDR3 is 14 amino acids. This CDR3 is CASTRDRSYYGCTF. The CDR3 nucleotides read TGTGCCAGCACGCGGGACAGGTCATACTATGGCTGCACCTTC.

At least ten counts were recorded for this clonotype. V gene TRBV28 combines with J gene TRBJ2-5, with D hard to call. The CDR3 has 13 amino acids. The germline V gene has CDR1 MDHEN and CDR2 SYDVKM. The V end lost 2 bases, the J end lost 4 bases, and 8 bases lay between the germline ends. Here the CDR3 DNA reads TGTGCCAGCAGTTTACCAAACACAGAGACCCAGTACTTC. Translating it yields CASSLPNTETQYF.

This clonotype was detected only a few times. The chain combines TRBV10-2 with TRBJ2-3; D uncertain. Trimming shortened V by 5 bases and J by 0 bases, and 21 bases separated the two germline ends. The germline CDR1 and CDR2 sequences are WSHSY and SAAADI. The CDR3 has 18 amino acids. As DNA, the CDR3 is TGCGCCAGCAGTTTACTTGGTGGAGCCACCAAAAGCACAGATACGCAGTATTTT. Residues: CASSLLGGATKSTDTQYF.